Below, one TCR beta chain is given with its context. Its antigen is currently unknown. Germline V gives CDR1 MRHNA, CDR2 SNTAGT. V lost 6 bases to trimming and J lost 8 bases, with 16 bases between them. The CDR3 is 14 residues long. The entry originates in a study of beta chain features in type 1 diabetes. General study points: A moderate, significant TCRB CDR3 shortening appeared in type 1 diabetes across four CD4+ subsets.

The study reverse transcribed the entire isolated RNA, so it sequenced expressed TCRB transcripts. Sequencing used immunoSEQ multiplex PCR; TCRdb keeps in-frame clones, though not all of them. In the table there are some 250,000 clones, roughly 14% of which are singletons. This rearrangement joins TRBV6-4 to TRBJ2-2; D may be TRBD1 (5 bases). This sequence originates from a man aged 30-40 years with type 1 diabetes. The source material was naive CD4+ T cells from blood. The CDR3 nucleotides are TGTGCCAGCAGCGAGGACATCGTGAAGGGGGAGCTGTTTTTT. Its translation is CASSEDIVKGELFF.